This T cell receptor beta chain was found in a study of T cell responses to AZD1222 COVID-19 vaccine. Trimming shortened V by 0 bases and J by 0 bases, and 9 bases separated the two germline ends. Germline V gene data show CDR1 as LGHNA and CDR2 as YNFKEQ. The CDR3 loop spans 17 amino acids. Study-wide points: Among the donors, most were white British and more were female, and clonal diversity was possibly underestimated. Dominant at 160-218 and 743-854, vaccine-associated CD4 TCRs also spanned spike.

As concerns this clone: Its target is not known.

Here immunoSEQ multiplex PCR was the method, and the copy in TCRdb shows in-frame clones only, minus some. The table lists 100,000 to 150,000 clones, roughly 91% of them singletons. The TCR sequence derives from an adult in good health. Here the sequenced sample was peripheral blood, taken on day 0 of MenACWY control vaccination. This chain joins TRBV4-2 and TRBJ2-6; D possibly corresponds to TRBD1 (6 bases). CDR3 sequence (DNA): TGTGCCAGCAGCCAAGAGGGGGACAACTCTGGGGCCAACGTCCTGACTTTC. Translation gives CASSQEGDNSGANVLTF.